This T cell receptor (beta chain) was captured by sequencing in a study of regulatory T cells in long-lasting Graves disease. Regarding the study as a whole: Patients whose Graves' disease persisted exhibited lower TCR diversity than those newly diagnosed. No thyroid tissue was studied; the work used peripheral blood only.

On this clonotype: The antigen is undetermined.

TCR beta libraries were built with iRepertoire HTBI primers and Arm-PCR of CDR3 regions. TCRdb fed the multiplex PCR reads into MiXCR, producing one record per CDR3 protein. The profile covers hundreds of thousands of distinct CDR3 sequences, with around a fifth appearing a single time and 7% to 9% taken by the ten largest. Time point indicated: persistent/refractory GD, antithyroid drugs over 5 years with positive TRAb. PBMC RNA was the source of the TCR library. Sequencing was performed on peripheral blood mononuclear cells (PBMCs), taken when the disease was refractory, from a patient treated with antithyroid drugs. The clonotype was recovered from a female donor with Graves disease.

The chain's CDR3 is CASSLPTPRTDTQYF. The DNA of the CDR3 is TGTGCCAGCAGTTTACCGACCCCCCGCACAGATACGCAGTATTTT. The chain has TRBV28 and TRBJ2-3; unclear D gene. CDR1 is MDHEN and CDR2 is SYDVKM in the germline V gene. The CDR3 has 15 residues. V lost 2 bases, J lost 1 base, and 10 bases lay in between.